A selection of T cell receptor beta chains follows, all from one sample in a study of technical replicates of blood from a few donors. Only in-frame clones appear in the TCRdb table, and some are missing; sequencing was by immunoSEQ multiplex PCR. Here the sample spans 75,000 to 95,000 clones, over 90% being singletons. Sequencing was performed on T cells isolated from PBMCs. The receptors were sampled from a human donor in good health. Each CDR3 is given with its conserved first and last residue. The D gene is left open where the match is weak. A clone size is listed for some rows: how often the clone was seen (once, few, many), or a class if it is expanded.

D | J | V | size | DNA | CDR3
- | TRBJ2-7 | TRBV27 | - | TGTGCCAGCAGCCTAGAAACGACTAGCTCCTACGAGCAGTACTTC | CASSLETTSSYEQYF
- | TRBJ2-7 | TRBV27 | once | TGTGCCAGCAGTTCCCAGGGGTTCAACGAGCAGTACTTC | CASSSQGFNEQYF
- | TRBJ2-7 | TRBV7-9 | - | TGTGCCAGCAGCTCCCCGGGGACCTACGAGCAGTACTTC | CASSSPGTYEQYF
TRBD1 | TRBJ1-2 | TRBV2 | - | TGTGCCAGCGCCGGACAGGGGTTACTCTATGGCTACACCTTC | CASAGQGLLYGYTF
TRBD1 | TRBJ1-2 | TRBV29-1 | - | TGCAGCGTGGGACAGGCGGATGGCTACACCTTC | CSVGQADGYTF
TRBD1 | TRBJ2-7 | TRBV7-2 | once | TGTGCCAGCAGCTTATCGACAGGGGTAACCTACGAGCAGTACTTC | CASSLSTGVTYEQYF
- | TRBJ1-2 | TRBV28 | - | TGTGCCAGCCGGTCGGAGTACTATGGCTACACCTTC | CASRSEYYGYTF
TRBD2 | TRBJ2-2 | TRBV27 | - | TGTGCCAGCAGACCGCTAGCGGGAGGCTTCACCGGGGAGCTGTTTTTT | CASRPLAGGFTGELFF
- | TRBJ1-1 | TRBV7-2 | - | TGTGCCAGCAGCCCCGGGGGTGGCACTGAAGCTTTCTTT | CASSPGGGTEAFF
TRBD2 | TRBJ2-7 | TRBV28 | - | TGTGCCAGCAGTTTAGAGCGGAGCGGGAGTCTCTACGAGCAGTACTTC | CASSLERSGSLYEQYF
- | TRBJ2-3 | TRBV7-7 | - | TGTGCTAGCAGCTTAGGCCAGGTCTCCACAGATACGCAGTATTTT | CASSLGQVSTDTQYF
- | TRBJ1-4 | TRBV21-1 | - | TGTGCCAGCAGCAATCTTAGACAGGGAGTAAAACTGTTTTTT | CASSNLRQGVKLFF
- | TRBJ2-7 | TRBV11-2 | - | TGTGCCAGCAGCCCCCGACTGACGGGAGAGGGGCCCTCCTACGAGCAGTACTTC | CASSPRLTGEGPSYEQYF
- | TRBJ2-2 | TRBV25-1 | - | TGTGCCAGCCGCGGGATCACCGGGGAGCTGTTTTTT | CASRGITGELFF
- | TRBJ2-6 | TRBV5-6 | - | TGTGCCAGCAGCGCTCAGTCTGGGGCCAACGTCCTGACTTTC | CASSAQSGANVLTF
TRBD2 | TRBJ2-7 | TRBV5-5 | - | TGTGCCAGCAGCGTGGGACTAGCTCTTACCTACGAGCAGTACTTC | CASSVGLALTYEQYF
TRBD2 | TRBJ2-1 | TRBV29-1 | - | TGCAGCGTCGGAGGGACTAGTCCTAGCTCCTACAATGAGCAGTTCTTC | CSVGGTSPSSYNEQFF
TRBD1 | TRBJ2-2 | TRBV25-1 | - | TGTGCCAGCAGTGACTACGACAGGGCCGGGAACACCGGGGAGCTGTTTTTT | CASSDYDRAGNTGELFF
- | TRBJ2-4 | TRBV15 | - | TGTGCCACCAGCCGAGAACCGGGGGCTAGCGGCCTAATAAACATTCAGTACTTC | CATSREPGASGLINIQYF
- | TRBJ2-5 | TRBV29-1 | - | TGCAGCGTTGCGGGGTATCAAGAGACCCAGTACTTC | CSVAGYQETQYF
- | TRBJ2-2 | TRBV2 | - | TGTGCCAGCAGTGAAGCCTCGAGGGCCGGGGAGCTGTTTTTT | CASSEASRAGELFF
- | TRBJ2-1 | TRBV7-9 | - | TGTGCCAGCAGCTTACTACCCACTATCAAAGTGGATGAGCAGTTCTTC | CASSLLPTIKVDEQFF
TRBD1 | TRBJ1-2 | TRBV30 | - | TGTGCCTGGACGGCCGACAGGGCCCCACCCTATGGCTACACCTTC | CAWTADRAPPYGYTF
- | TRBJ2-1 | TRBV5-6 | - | TGTGCCAGCAGCTTGGTTACTTTCCCAGAGCAGTTCTTC | CASSLVTFPEQFF
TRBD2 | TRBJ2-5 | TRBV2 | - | TGTGCCAGCAGTGATGAGGGGGGCCCTGCTAGCGGGAGAAGGGAGACCCAGTACTTC | CASSDEGGPASGRRETQYF
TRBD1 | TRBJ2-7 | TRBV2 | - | TGTGCCAGCAGTGACCCCTCACGACAGGGGGCCTCCTACGAGCAGTACTTC | CASSDPSRQGASYEQYF
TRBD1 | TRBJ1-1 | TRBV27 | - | TGTGCCAGCAGTTTTCAGGGGGCGGGCACTGAAGCTTTCTTT | CASSFQGAGTEAFF
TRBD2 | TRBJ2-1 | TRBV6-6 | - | TGTGCCAGCAGCACGACTAGCGTCGGGGCTGAGCAGTTCTTC | CASSTTSVGAEQFF
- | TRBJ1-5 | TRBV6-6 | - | TGTGCCAGCAGTTACCCCGGGTTGGGCAATCAGCCCCAGCATTTT | CASSYPGLGNQPQHF
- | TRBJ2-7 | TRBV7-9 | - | TGTGCCAGCAGCTTATATCACGAGCAGTACTTC | CASSLYHEQYF
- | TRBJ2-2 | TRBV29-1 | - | TGCAGCGCTTTAGCTGCCGGGGAGCTGTTTTTT | CSALAAGELFF
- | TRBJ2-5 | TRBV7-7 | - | TGTGCTAGCAGCTCCCCGAGACCCCGACAGGAGACCCAGTACTTC | CASSSPRPRQETQYF
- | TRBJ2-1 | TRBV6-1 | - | TGTGCCAGCAGGGGGCCTCTTGGCAATGAGCAGTTCTTC | CASRGPLGNEQFF
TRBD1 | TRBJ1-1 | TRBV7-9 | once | TGTGCCAGCAGCTTAAAACAGGGGCCTGGCACTGAAGCTTTCTTT | CASSLKQGPGTEAFF
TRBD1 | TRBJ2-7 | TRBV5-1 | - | TGCGCCAGCAGCTCGGAACTGACAGGGGTCTACGAGCAGTACTTC | CASSSELTGVYEQYF
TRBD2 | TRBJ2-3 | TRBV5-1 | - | TGCGCCAGCAGCCCCAGACTAGCGGGAGGGATCGCAGATACGCAGTATTTT | CASSPRLAGGIADTQYF
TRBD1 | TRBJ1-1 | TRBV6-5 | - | TGTGCCAGCAGTGGACAGGGGCTAGACACTGAAGCTTTCTTT | CASSGQGLDTEAFF
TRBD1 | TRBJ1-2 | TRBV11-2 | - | TGTGCCAGCAGCTTAGGCGGACAGGGAACTATGGTCTACACCTTC | CASSLGGQGTMVYTF
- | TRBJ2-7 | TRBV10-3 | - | TGTGCCATCAGGGACTCCCCGGCGCTCGAGCAGTACTTC | CAIRDSPALEQYF
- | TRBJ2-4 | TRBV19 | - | TGTGCCAGTAGTACCCTGGACAGTGGGGATATAGCCAAAAACATTCAGTACTTC | CASSTLDSGDIAKNIQYF
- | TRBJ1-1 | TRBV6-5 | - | TGTGCCAGCAGTGGACAGCCCTTGAACACTGAAGCTTTCTTT | CASSGQPLNTEAFF
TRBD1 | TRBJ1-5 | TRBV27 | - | TGTGCCAGCAGTACGGGACAGGGATTATATCAGCCCCAGCATTTT | CASSTGQGLYQPQHF
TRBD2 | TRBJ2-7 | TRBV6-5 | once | TGTGCCAGCAGTTACTCGGGGGAGGGGACTTACGAGCAGTACTTC | CASSYSGEGTYEQYF
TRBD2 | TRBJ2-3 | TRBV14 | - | TGTGCCAGCAGCCAGGGGACTAGCGGGATCGGCACAGATACGCAGTATTTT | CASSQGTSGIGTDTQYF
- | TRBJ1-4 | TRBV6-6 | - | TGTGCCAGCAGTTACTCCAGGGCCAATGAAAAACTGTTTTTT | CASSYSRANEKLFF
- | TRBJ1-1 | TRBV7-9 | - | TGTGCCAGCAGCTTAGACACCGGGACAGAAGCTTTCTTT | CASSLDTGTEAFF
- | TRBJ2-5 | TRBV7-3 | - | TGTGCCAGCAGCTTACCGGTAGCCCAAGAGACCCAGTACTTC | CASSLPVAQETQYF
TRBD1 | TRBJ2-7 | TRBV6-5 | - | TGTGCCAGCAGCATCGGGACAGCTACTCCGCAGTACTTC | CASSIGTATPQYF
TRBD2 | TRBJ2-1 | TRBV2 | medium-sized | TGTGCCAGCAGTGAAGGCGGGAGGCCGGGGAATGAGCAGTTCTTC | CASSEGGRPGNEQFF
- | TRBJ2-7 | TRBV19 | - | TGTGCCAGTAGGTCGGGGTTTTACGAGCAGTACTTC | CASRSGFYEQYF
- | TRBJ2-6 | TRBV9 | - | TGTGCCAGCAGCGTAGGAGGGCTTGGGGCCAACGTCCTGACTTTC | CASSVGGLGANVLTF
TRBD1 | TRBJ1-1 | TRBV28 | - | TGTGCCAGCAGTTCCCCGGGACAGGGGGGCACTGAAGCTTTCTTT | CASSSPGQGGTEAFF
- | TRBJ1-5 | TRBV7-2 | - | TGTGCCCAAAATTACAGGGAGAATCAGCCCCAGCATTTT | CAQNYRENQPQHF
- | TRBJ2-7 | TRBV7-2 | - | TGTGCCAGCAGCTTAGCGGGTTCCGGCGGACTTGCCCCTTACGAGCAGTACTTC | CASSLAGSGGLAPYEQYF
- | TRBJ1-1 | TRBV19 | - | TGTGCCAGTAGTCCAGGTCGATACCTTGAAGCTTTCTTT | CASSPGRYLEAFF
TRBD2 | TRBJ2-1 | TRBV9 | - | TGTGCCAGCAGCGCTTTGGGACTAGCCGCCTACAATGAGCAGTTCTTC | CASSALGLAAYNEQFF
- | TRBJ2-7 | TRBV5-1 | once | TGCGCCAGCAGCTTACCGACAGACTACGAGCAGTACTTC | CASSLPTDYEQYF
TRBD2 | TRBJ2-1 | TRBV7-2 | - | TGTGCCAGCAGCCCCGGGGGAAGCGGGAGGCTCTACAATGAGCAGTTCTTC | CASSPGGSGRLYNEQFF
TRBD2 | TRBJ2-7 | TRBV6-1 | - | TGTGCCAGCAGTGTAATGTTAGCGGGCATTCCCTACGAGCAGTACTTC | CASSVMLAGIPYEQYF
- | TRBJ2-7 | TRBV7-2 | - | TGTGCCAGCAGCTTTAATGTCCTCTACGAGCAGTACTTC | CASSFNVLYEQYF